This entry concerns a single T cell receptor beta chain. The clone's antigen remains unknown. Per-nucleotide qualities are absent, and no much larger clonotype sits a single base away. TCRbeta CDR3 regions were amplified from genomic DNA by means of the immunoSEQ Assay, a bias-controlled multiplex PCR. Under the source paper's analysis protocol: The number of nucleated cells in each sample was estimated from the amplification of reference gene primers within the assay. To quantify the absolute abundance of each unique TCRbeta CDR3 rearrangement, sequence reads were collapsed and filtered. For each sample, productive Simpson clonality was calculated by taking the square root of Simpson's diversity index across productive rearrangements. TCRdb re-hosts the immuneACCESS table, in-frame sequences only. Its copies lack some clones; in the studies checked, an unresolved V gene accounts for under half of them, and the cause for the rest is not known. V and J calls and clone size are copied from that table; D and trimming were computed from the DNA. The sample profile shows hundreds of thousands of clones; 87% of them were found once. The ten largest clones represent approximately 7.9% of the sample.

CDR3 length: 14 amino acids, cysteine to phenylalanine. The entry retains the CDR3 DNA only, 42 bases that are in frame from base 1. From the germline V gene, CDR1 is LGHNA and CDR2 is YNFKEQ. Trimming takes 4 bases from V and 5 bases from J, and the germline ends sit 14 bases apart. Another Seattle source contributed samples from volunteer blood donors who had recovered from COVID-19. Each collaborating institution followed its own protocols to collect whole blood in K2EDTA tubes. For TCRbeta analysis, collaborators shipped samples in one of three forms: frozen whole blood, isolated PBMCs, or DNA extracted from either of those sample types. These data originate in a study of blood T cell repertoires in COVID-19 (dated by TCRdb to the early 2020s). For the study in its entirety: Samples from collaborators originated in the United States, Italy and Spain and spanned both the acute and convalescent phases of COVID-19. The prospective study material was composed of cDNA or gDNA derived from T cells, B-cell-depleted T cells, or PBMCs. The dataset comprised deeply sampled blood TCRbeta repertoires from subjects exposed to, actively infected with, or recovered from COVID-19. The repertoires were made available in a free public database intended to serve as a resource for research on the immune response to SARS-CoV-2. The samples were drawn from two sources: the first 160 participants of the ongoing ImmuneRACE study, and over 1,000 subjects contributed by 6 global collaborators. Nearly every sample came with metadata listing a de-identified subject ID, COVID-19 status, age in years and sex. Where HLA class I and class II types were available, the types were taken from metadata supplied by the sample provider, not from assay-based typing. What the work shows at the level of the full study, not this receptor alone: The quantity of clinical and demographic metadata differed by source and by participant and was supplied without curation.

Recombination joined TRBV4-2 with TRBJ1-1; the D gene cannot be named for sure. Material: peripheral blood. The sequence derives from a man in his fifties or sixties who had recovered from COVID-19. The sequence in DNA is TGTGCCAGCAGCCTGTCGGGAGGGCTGACTGAAGCTTTCTTT. It specifies CASSLSGGLTEAFF.